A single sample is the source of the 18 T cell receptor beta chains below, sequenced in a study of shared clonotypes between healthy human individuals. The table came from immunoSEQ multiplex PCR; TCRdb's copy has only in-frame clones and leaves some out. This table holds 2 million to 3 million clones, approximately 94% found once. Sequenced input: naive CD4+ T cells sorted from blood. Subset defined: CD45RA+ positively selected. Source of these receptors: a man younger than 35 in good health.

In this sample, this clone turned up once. CDR3 sequence: CAWSVDRLFF. DNA of the CDR3: TGTGCCTGGAGTGTAGACAGGCTGTTTTTT. The V gene is TRBV30, the J gene TRBJ2-2, with D possibly being TRBD1 (5 bases). The germline gives CDR1 GTSNPN, CDR2 SVGIG (reference sequence). Trimming took 0 bases from V and 13 from J, leaving 6 bases between them. CDR3 size: 10 residues.

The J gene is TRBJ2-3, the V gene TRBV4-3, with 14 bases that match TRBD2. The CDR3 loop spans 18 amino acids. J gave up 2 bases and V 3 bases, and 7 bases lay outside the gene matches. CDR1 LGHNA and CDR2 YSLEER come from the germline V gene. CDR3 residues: CASSQRLAGGGDTDTQYF. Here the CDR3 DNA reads TGCGCCAGCAGCCAGAGACTAGCGGGAGGGGGAGACACAGATACGCAGTATTTT.

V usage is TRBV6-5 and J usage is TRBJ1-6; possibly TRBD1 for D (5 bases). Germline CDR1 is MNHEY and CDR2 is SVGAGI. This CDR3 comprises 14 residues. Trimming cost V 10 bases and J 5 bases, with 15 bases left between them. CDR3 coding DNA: TGTGCCACTAAATCCGGGACGGATAATTCACCCCTCCACTTT. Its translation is CATKSGTDNSPLHF.

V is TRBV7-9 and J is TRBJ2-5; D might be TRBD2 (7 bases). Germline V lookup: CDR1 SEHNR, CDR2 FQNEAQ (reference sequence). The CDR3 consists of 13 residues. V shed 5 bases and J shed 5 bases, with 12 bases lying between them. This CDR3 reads CASSGGALETQYF. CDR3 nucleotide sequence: TGTGCCAGCAGCGGGGGGGCCCTTGAGACCCAGTACTTC.

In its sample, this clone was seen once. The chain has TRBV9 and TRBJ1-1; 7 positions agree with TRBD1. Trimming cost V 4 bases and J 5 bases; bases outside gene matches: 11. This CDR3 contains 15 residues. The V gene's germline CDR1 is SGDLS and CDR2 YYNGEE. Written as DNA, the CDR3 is TGTGCCAGCAGCACCCTTACCAGGGGGTTAACTGAAGCTTTCTTT. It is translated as CASSTLTRGLTEAFF.

The CDR3 spells CASSKSGQGFTGELFF. CDR3 bases: TGTGCCAGCAGCAAATCAGGACAGGGGTTCACCGGGGAGCTGTTTTTT. The V and J genes are TRBV7-9 and TRBJ2-2; 9 nucleotides match TRBD1. Per the germline V gene, CDR1 is SEHNR and CDR2 is FQNEAQ (reference sequence). J was trimmed by 4 bases and V by 5 bases; bases with no gene match: 8. The CDR3 is 16 residues long.

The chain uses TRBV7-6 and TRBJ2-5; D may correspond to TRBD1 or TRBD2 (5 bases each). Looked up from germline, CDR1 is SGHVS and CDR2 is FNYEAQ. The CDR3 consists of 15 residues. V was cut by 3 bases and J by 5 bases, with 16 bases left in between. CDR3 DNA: TGTGCCAGCAGCTTGTTGGCGATAGGGACCGAGACCCAGTACTTC. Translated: CASSLLAIGTETQYF.

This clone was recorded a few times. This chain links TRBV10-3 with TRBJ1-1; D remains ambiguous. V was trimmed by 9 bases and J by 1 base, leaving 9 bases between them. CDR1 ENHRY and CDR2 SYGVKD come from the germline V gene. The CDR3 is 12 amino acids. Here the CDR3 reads CAIWTGNTEAFF. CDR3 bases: TGTGCCATTTGGACGGGGAACACTGAAGCTTTCTTT.

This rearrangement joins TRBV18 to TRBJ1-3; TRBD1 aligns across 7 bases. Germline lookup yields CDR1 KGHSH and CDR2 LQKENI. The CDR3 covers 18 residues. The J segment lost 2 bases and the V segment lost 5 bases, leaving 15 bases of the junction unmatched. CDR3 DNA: TGTGCCAGCTCATCAACCTTCGGGGACAGCAATGCTGGAAACACCATATATTTT. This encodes CASSSTFGDSNAGNTIYF. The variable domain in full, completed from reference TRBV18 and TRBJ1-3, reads NAGVMQNPRHLVRRRGQEARLRCSPMKGHSHVYWYRQLPEEGLKFMVYLQKENIIDESGMPKERFSAEFPKEGPSILRIQQVVRGDSAAYFCASSSTFGDSNAGNTIYFGEGSWLTVV.

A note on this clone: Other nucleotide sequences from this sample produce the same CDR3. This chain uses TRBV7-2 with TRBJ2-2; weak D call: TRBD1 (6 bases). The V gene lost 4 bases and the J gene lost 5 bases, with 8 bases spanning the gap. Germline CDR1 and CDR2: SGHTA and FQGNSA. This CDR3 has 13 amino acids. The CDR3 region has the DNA TGTGCCAGCAGCTCGCAGGGGACCGGGGAGCTGTTTTTT. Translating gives CASSSQGTGELFF.

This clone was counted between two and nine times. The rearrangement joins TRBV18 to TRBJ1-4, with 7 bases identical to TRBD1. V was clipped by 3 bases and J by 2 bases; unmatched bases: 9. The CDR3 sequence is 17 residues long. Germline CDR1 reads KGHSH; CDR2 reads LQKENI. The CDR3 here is CASSPMTGHGTNEKLFF. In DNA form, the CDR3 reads TGTGCCAGCTCACCCATGACAGGGCACGGGACTAATGAAAAACTGTTTTTT.

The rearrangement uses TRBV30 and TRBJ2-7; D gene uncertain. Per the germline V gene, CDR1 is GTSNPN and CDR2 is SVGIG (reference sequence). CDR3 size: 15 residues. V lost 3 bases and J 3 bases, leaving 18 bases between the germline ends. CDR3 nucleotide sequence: TGTGCCTGGAGCCCGGGCAGGCACCGGGTCTACGAGCAGTACTTC. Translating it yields CAWSPGRHRVYEQYF.

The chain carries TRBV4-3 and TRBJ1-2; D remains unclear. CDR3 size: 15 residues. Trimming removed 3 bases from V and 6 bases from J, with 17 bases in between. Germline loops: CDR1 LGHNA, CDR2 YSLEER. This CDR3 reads CASSQEVGRANGYTF. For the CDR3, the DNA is TGCGCCAGCAGCCAGGAGGTCGGGAGGGCTAATGGCTACACCTTC.

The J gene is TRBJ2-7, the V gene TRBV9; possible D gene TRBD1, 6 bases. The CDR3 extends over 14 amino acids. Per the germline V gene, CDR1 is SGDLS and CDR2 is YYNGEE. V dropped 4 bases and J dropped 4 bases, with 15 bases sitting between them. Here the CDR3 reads CASSRDYQGYEQYF. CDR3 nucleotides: TGTGCCAGCAGCAGAGACTACCAGGGGTACGAGCAGTACTTC.

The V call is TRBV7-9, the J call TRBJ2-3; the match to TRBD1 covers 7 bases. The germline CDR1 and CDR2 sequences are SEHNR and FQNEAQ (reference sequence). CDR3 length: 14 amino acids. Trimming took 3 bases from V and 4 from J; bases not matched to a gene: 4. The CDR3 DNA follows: TGTGCCAGCAGCTTTGACAGGGCCCCAGATACGCAGTATTTT. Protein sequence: CASSFDRAPDTQYF. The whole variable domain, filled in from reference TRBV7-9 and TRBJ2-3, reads DTGVSQNPRHKITKRGQNVTFRCDPISEHNRLYWYRQTLGQGPEFLTYFQNEAQLEKSRLLSDRFSAERPKGSFSTLEIQRTEQGDSAMYLCASSFDRAPDTQYFGPGTRLTVL.

CDR3 residues: CASSSLSGVYQPQHF. The CDR3 region has the DNA TGTGCCAGCAGTTCGTTATCGGGGGTTTATCAGCCCCAGCATTTT. This rearrangement joins TRBV28 to TRBJ1-5; TRBD1 is a possible D gene (5 bases). V shed 4 bases and J shed 5 bases, with 15 bases lying between them. The CDR3 is 15 residues long. From germline, CDR1 is MDHEN and CDR2 SYDVKM.

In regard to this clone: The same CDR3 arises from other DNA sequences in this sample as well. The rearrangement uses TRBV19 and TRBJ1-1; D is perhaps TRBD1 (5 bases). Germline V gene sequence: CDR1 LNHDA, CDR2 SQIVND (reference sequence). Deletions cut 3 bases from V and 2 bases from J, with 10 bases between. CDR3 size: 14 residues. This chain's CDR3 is CASSIIGGNTEAFF. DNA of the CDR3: TGTGCCAGTAGTATTATCGGGGGAAACACTGAAGCTTTCTTT.

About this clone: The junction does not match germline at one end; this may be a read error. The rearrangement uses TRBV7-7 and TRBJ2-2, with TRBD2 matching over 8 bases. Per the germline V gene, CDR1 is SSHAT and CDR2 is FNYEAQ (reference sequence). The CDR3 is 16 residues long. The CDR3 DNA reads TGTGCTAGCAGCTTAGCGACTAGCGAGAACACCGGGGAGCTGTTTTTT. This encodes CASSLATSENTGELFF.